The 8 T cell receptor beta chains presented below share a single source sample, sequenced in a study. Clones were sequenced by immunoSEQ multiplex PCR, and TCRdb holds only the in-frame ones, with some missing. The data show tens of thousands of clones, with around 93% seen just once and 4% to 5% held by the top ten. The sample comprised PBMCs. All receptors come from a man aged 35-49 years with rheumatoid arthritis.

DNA of the CDR3: TGTGCCAGCAGCCAAGAAGGTGAGCAGTTCTTC. This sequence encodes CASSQEGEQFF. V and J are TRBV14 and TRBJ2-1, with no clear D. This CDR3 has 11 residues. V lost 0 bases to trimming and J lost 9 bases, with 3 bases between them. Germline-derived CDR1 and CDR2 are SGHDN and FVKESK.

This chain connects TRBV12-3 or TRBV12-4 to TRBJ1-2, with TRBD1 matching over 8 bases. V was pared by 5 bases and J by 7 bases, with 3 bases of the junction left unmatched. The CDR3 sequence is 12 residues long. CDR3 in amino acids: CASSLGQGGYTF. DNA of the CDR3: TGTGCCAGCAGTCTAGGACAGGGTGGCTACACCTTC.

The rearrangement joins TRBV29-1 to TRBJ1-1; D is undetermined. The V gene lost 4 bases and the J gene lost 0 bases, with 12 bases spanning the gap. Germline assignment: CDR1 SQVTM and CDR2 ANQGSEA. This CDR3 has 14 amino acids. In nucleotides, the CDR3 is TGCAGCGTTGTTACTCAGACAATGAACACTGAAGCTTTCTTT. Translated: CSVVTQTMNTEAFF.

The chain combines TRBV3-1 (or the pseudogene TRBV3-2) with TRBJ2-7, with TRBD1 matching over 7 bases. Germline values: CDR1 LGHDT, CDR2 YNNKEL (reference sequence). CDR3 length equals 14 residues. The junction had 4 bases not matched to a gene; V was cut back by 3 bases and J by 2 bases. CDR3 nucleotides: TGTGCCAGCAGCCACACAGGGGCTACCTACGAGCAGTACTTC. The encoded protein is CASSHTGATYEQYF.

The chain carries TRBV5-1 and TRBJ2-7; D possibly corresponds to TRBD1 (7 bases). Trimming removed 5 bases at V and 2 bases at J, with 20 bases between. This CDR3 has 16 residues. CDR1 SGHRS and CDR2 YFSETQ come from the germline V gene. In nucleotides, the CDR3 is TGCGCCAGCAGTGCTACCCCAGGGGGGACTGCCTACGAGCAGTACTTC. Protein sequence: CASSATPGGTAYEQYF.

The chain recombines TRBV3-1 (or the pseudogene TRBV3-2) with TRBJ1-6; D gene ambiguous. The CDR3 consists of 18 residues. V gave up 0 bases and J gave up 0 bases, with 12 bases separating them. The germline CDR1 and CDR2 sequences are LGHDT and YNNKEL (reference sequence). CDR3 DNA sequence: TGTGCCAGCAGCCAAGAGGCGGTAGAGGGCTCCTATAATTCACCCCTCCACTTT. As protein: CASSQEAVEGSYNSPLHF.

This CDR3 is CASSLPGTMYEQYF. CDR3 in DNA: TGTGCCAGCAGCCTTCCCGGGACGATGTACGAGCAGTACTTC. The rearrangement links TRBV28 to TRBJ2-7; perhaps D is TRBD1 or TRBD2 (5 bases each). Trimming shortened V by 6 bases and J by 4 bases, and 16 bases separated the two germline ends. Germline CDR1 and CDR2: MDHEN and SYDVKM. The CDR3 extends over 14 amino acids.

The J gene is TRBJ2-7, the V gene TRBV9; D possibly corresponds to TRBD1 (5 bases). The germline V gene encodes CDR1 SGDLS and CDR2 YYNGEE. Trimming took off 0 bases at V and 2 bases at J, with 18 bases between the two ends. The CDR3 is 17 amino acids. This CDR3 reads CASSVDDLTVDPYEQYF. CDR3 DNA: TGTGCCAGCAGCGTAGATGACTTGACAGTGGACCCCTACGAGCAGTACTTC.